The 18 T cell receptor beta chains in this list originate from one sample, sequenced in a study of blood T cell repertoires in COVID-19. TCRdb's table, derived via immunoSEQ multiplex PCR, lists solely in-frame clones and lacks some. There are about 400,000 clones in the sample; roughly 90% occur only once, and roughly 2% lies in the top ten. The material sequenced was PBMCs or T cells enriched from blood (not recorded which). These receptors all come from a woman aged 40 to 50 with acute COVID-19.

The rearrangement uses TRBV6-5 and TRBJ1-6; D gene ambiguous. The CDR3 sequence is 13 residues long. With 0 bases removed from V and 6 bases from J, the gap between germline ends came to 3 bases. Looked up from germline, CDR1 is MNHEY and CDR2 is SVGAGI. CDR3 bases: TGTGCCAGCAGTTACTCCGGTAATTCACCCCTCCACTTT. Translating it yields CASSYSGNSPLHF.

The chain combines TRBV11-2 with TRBJ1-1; 8 positions match TRBD1. The germline V gene encodes CDR1 SGHAT and CDR2 FQNNGV. This CDR3 is built from 19 residues. V trimming: 1 base; J trimming: 6 bases; junction bases outside the gene matches: 19. The CDR3 reads CASSLGSGGRGTQHAEAFF. CDR3 bases: TGTGCCAGCAGCTTAGGTTCAGGGGGCAGGGGGACTCAACACGCTGAAGCTTTCTTT.

This chain joins TRBV5-1 and TRBJ2-2; no clear D gene. The germline CDR1 and CDR2 sequences are SGHRS and YFSETQ. This CDR3 is built from 12 residues. Between the trimmed V and J ends, which lost 6 bases and 7 bases, there was a span of 10 bases. The CDR3 region is CASIGPRGELFF. The DNA of the CDR3 is TGCGCCAGCATTGGTCCGCGCGGGGAGCTGTTTTTT.

The CDR3 loop reads CASRCGTGGLWQFF. As DNA, the CDR3 is TGTGCCAGCAGATGTGGGACAGGGGGCTTGTGGCAGTTCTTC. The rearrangement uses TRBV6-4 and TRBJ2-1; TRBD1 matches 12 bases. Per the germline V gene, CDR1 is MRHNA and CDR2 is SNTAGT. The CDR3 is 14 amino acids. Trimming cost V 6 bases and J 12 bases; bases outside gene matches: 9.

V and J are TRBV19 and TRBJ1-2; D is unclear. Looked up from germline, CDR1 is LNHDA and CDR2 is SQIVND (reference sequence). The CDR3 has 14 amino acids. The V end lost 3 bases, the J end lost 5 bases, and 13 bases lay between the germline ends. CDR3 bases: TGTGCCAGTAGTATGATAAGATCGGGGTATGGCTACACCTTC. Translated: CASSMIRSGYGYTF.

This chain joins TRBV4-1 and TRBJ1-6; TRBD1 might be the D (5 bases). V was shortened by 1 base and J by 1 base, with 14 bases between the two germline ends. The CDR3 is 18 residues long. Germline CDR1 and CDR2: MGHRA and YSYEKL. The CDR3 DNA reads TGCGCCAGCAGCCAAGCGGTTAGGGGTCGGTCCTATAATTCACCCCTCCACTTT. This codes for CASSQAVRGRSYNSPLHF.

The chain has TRBV18 and TRBJ2-2; unclear D gene. Germline assignment: CDR1 KGHSH and CDR2 LQKENI. CDR3 length: 14 amino acids. Between the trimmed V and J ends, which lost 6 bases and 5 bases, there was a span of 13 bases. The CDR3 bases are TGTGCCAGCTCCCCCCTAGGAGAGACCGGGGAGCTGTTTTTT. It translates to CASSPLGETGELFF. Looking up the rest from reference TRBV18 and TRBJ2-2 gives the full variable domain: NAGVMQNPRHLVRRRGQEARLRCSPMKGHSHVYWYRQLPEEGLKFMVYLQKENIIDESGMPKERFSAEFPKEGPSILRIQQVVRGDSAAYFCASSPLGETGELFFGEGSRLTVL.

The J gene is TRBJ1-4, the V gene TRBV5-1; D is possibly TRBD1 (5 bases). CDR1 and CDR2 from the germline V gene are SGHRS and YFSETQ. V gave up 0 bases and J gave up 7 bases, with 10 bases separating them. This CDR3 comprises 14 residues. CDR3 residues: CASSLEAGSEKLFF. In nucleotides, the CDR3 is TGCGCCAGCAGCTTGGAAGCAGGGTCTGAAAAACTGTTTTTT.

The chain employs TRBV3-1 (or the pseudogene TRBV3-2) and TRBJ2-7; TRBD1 matches 7 bases. Germline lookup yields CDR1 LGHDT and CDR2 YNNKEL (reference sequence). The trim removed 1 base at V and 7 bases at J, leaving 4 bases unmatched. There are 13 residues in the CDR3. Written as DNA, the CDR3 is TGTGCCAGCAGCCAAGTGTCAGGGGGTGAGCAGTACTTC. Protein sequence: CASSQVSGGEQYF.

This clone came up a few times. CDR3 protein: CASSLDLGEWGTEAFF. In DNA, the CDR3 is TGTGCCAGCAGCTTGGATCTTGGGGAGTGGGGCACTGAAGCTTTCTTT. The chain is built from TRBV5-6 and TRBJ1-1; no clear D. The CDR3 sequence is 16 residues long. CDR1 is SGHDT, CDR2 YYEEEE, per germline. V dropped 0 bases and J dropped 4 bases, with 16 bases sitting between them.

The chain is built from TRBV6-5 and TRBJ1-1; TRBD1 agrees at 9 bases. V shed 6 bases and J 11 bases; nucleotides not matched to a gene: 7. CDR3 length: 12 amino acids. The germline CDR1 and CDR2 sequences are MNHEY and SVGAGI. In nucleotides, the CDR3 is TGTGCCAGCAGAGCTACAGGGGGCTCTGCTTTCTTT. As protein: CASRATGGSAFF.

This chain links TRBV5-1 with TRBJ1-6, with a tentative D call TRBD1 (5 bases). The CDR3 is 17 residues long. V lost 0 bases to trimming and J lost 0 bases, with 10 bases between them. The germline V gene encodes CDR1 SGHRS and CDR2 YFSETQ. CDR3 sequence (DNA): TGCGCCAGCAGCTTGGGGGTCCAGGGCTCCTATAATTCACCCCTCCACTTT. Encoded protein: CASSLGVQGSYNSPLHF.

The chain carries TRBV6-1 and TRBJ2-5, with 9 bases that match TRBD1. This CDR3 has 15 residues. V was pared by 2 bases and J by 5 bases, with 6 bases of the junction left unmatched. Germline assignment: CDR1 MNHNS and CDR2 SASEGT. The CDR3 is CASSEPGQGWETQYF. DNA for the CDR3: TGTGCCAGCAGTGAACCGGGACAGGGTTGGGAGACCCAGTACTTC.

This clone appeared a single time. Distinct nucleotide sequences in the sample also encode this CDR3. The chain joins TRBV12-3 or TRBV12-4 to TRBJ2-5; D is unclear. V was cut by 3 bases and J by 5 bases, with 4 bases left in between. The CDR3 loop spans 11 amino acids. The CDR3 DNA follows: TGTGCCAGCAGTTTCCGGGAGACCCAGTACTTC. Its translation: CASSFRETQYF.

V and J are TRBV30 and TRBJ1-2; maybe TRBD1 (5 bases). Trimming took 0 bases from V and 0 from J, leaving 11 bases between them. Germline V gene lookup returns CDR1 GTSNPN and CDR2 SVGIG (reference sequence). CDR3 length equals 15 residues. The CDR3 spells CAWSVGRPSNYGYTF. Written as DNA, the CDR3 is TGTGCCTGGAGTGTGGGGCGCCCGTCTAACTATGGCTACACCTTC.

Here the CDR3 DNA reads TGTGCCAGCAGTGGGGGCGCAGAGGATTCACCCCTCCACTTT. The encoded protein is CASSGGAEDSPLHF. The chain recombines TRBV28 with TRBJ1-6, with a tentative D call TRBD1 (6 bases). CDR3 length equals 14 residues. The germline V gene has CDR1 MDHEN and CDR2 SYDVKM. Trimming shortened V by 5 bases and J by 8 bases, and 13 bases separated the two germline ends.

V usage is TRBV6-5 and J usage is TRBJ1-5, with 8 nucleotides matching TRBD1. The length of the CDR3 is 13 residues. Germline loops: CDR1 MNHEY, CDR2 SVGAGI. Trimming at V came to 5 bases and at J to 6 bases, leaving 3 bases not matched to a gene. CDR3 in amino acids: CASSPQGAQPQHF. The CDR3 DNA follows: TGTGCCAGCAGTCCCCAGGGGGCTCAGCCCCAGCATTTT.

The genes are TRBV7-8 and TRBJ2-3; TRBD2 agrees at 9 bases. The germline V gene encodes CDR1 SGHVS and CDR2 FQNEAQ. The CDR3 runs 18 residues. J gave up 5 bases and V 1 base, and 13 bases lay outside the gene matches. In DNA, the CDR3 is TGTGCCAGCAGCTTAGAGTGGGTCGGTAGCGGGGGTGGAGATACGCAGTATTTT. Residues: CASSLEWVGSGGGDTQYF. Full variable domain (missing parts from reference TRBV7-8 and TRBJ2-3): GAGVSQSPRYKVAKRGQDVALRCDPISGHVSLFWYQQALGQGPEFLTYFQNEAQLDKSGLPSDRFFAERPEGSVSTLKIQRTQQEDSAVYLCASSLEWVGSGGGDTQYFGPGTRLTVL.